Shown below are 4 T cell receptor beta chains from a single sample sequenced in a study of T cell clones after liver transplantation. The method was immunoSEQ multiplex PCR; TCRdb's version includes in-frame clones alone and lacks a portion of them. The profile covers 45,000 or so clones, with roughly 84% appearing a single time and 2% to 2.5% taken by the ten largest. The sequencing used CD4+ T cells from blood, collected 24 months after liver transplant. Receptors were obtained from a human patient who received a liver transplant. A subset of T cells may come from the graft donor.

This chain links TRBV19 with TRBJ2-7, with a tentative D call TRBD1 (5 bases). CDR1 and CDR2 from the germline V gene are LNHDA and SQIVND (reference sequence). This CDR3 has 14 amino acids. The ends were cut back, 3 bases at V and 6 bases at J, with 15 bases in the middle. CDR3 region: CASSIARDQGEQYF. For the CDR3, the DNA is TGTGCCAGTAGTATCGCCAGGGATCAGGGCGAGCAGTACTTC.

The rearrangement joins TRBV19 to TRBJ1-1, with 7 nucleotides matching TRBD1. This CDR3 spans 16 amino acids. J lost 5 bases, V lost 5 bases, and 14 bases had no gene match. CDR1 and CDR2 (germline): LNHDA, SQIVND (reference sequence). The CDR3 nucleotides are TGTGCCAGTAGTGTACGGCAGGGGGTGAAGAGTACTGAAGCTTTCTTT. Residues: CASSVRQGVKSTEAFF.

This clone occurred once. The J gene is TRBJ1-1, the V gene TRBV11-1, with D possibly matching TRBD1 (5 bases). The V and J ends lost 5 bases and 1 base respectively, with 11 bases between them. The CDR3 contains 14 residues. CDR1 and CDR2 (germline): SGHAT, FQDESV (reference sequence). In DNA, the CDR3 is TGTGCCAGCAGCACAGGCCAGAAGAACACTGAAGCTTTCTTT. This codes for CASSTGQKNTEAFF.

The genes are TRBV30 and TRBJ2-2; 10 bases agree with TRBD2. The CDR3 consists of 15 residues. The germline CDR1 and CDR2 sequences are GTSNPN and SVGIG (reference sequence). V shed 4 bases, J shed 2 bases, and the junction held 4 bases outside the gene matches. This CDR3 is CAWKRTSGNTGELFF. For the CDR3, the DNA is TGTGCCTGGAAGCGGACTAGCGGTAACACCGGGGAGCTGTTTTTT.